The clone carrying this T cell receptor (beta chain) was seen more than once but under ten times. What it binds is unknown. The germline CDR1 and CDR2 sequences are SNHLY and FYNNEI. The CDR3 loop spans 14 amino acids. The ends were cut back, 5 bases at V and 1 base at J, with 11 bases in the middle. Amplified regions were TCR beta CDR3 sequences from RNA transcripts. TCR CDR3 regions were first amplified by RT-PCR with HTBI primers. TCRdb re-derived calls from the multiplex PCR reads in MiXCR, one entry per CDR3 protein. The sample includes 500,000 to 600,000 distinct CDR3 sequences, 15% to 20% seen only once; the top ten take roughly 47%. The sample comes from a study of T cells in Graves' hyperthyroidism and ophthalmopathy. Study-level findings and limits: Ophthalmopathy was model-predicted a median around seven months pre-onset.

The sequenced sample consisted of blood. The rearrangement uses TRBV2 and TRBJ1-1; D might be TRBD1 (6 bases). This TCR was recovered from a middle-aged man with Graves' ophthalmopathy. The CDR3 DNA reads TGTGCCAGCAGTATCTCAGGGGCGAACACTGAAGCTTTCTTT. Amino acids: CASSISGANTEAFF.